This T cell receptor (beta chain) appears in the sequencing data of a study of cytomegalovirus exposure and HLA in healthy donors. Study background: The approximately 670 first-cohort repertoires and the approximately 110 validation repertoires shared the same platform, a later analysis reported.

This CDR3 comprises 16 residues. J gave up 3 bases and V 4 bases, and 8 bases lay outside the gene matches. Germline V CDR1 and CDR2: SGHRS, YFSETQ. Only in-frame clones appear in the TCRdb table, and some are missing; sequencing was by immunoSEQ multiplex PCR. Among more than 250,000 clones listed, approximately 86% were seen once. The V call is TRBV5-1, the J call TRBJ1-4, with 8 bases lining up with TRBD1. The sequenced sample was PBMCs. This TCR was recovered from a woman aged 25 to 39 in good health and CMV-seropositive. The CDR3 region has the DNA TGCGCCAGCAGCCGGCAAACGACAGGGGCTAATGAAAAACTGTTTTTT. As protein: CASSRQTTGANEKLFF.